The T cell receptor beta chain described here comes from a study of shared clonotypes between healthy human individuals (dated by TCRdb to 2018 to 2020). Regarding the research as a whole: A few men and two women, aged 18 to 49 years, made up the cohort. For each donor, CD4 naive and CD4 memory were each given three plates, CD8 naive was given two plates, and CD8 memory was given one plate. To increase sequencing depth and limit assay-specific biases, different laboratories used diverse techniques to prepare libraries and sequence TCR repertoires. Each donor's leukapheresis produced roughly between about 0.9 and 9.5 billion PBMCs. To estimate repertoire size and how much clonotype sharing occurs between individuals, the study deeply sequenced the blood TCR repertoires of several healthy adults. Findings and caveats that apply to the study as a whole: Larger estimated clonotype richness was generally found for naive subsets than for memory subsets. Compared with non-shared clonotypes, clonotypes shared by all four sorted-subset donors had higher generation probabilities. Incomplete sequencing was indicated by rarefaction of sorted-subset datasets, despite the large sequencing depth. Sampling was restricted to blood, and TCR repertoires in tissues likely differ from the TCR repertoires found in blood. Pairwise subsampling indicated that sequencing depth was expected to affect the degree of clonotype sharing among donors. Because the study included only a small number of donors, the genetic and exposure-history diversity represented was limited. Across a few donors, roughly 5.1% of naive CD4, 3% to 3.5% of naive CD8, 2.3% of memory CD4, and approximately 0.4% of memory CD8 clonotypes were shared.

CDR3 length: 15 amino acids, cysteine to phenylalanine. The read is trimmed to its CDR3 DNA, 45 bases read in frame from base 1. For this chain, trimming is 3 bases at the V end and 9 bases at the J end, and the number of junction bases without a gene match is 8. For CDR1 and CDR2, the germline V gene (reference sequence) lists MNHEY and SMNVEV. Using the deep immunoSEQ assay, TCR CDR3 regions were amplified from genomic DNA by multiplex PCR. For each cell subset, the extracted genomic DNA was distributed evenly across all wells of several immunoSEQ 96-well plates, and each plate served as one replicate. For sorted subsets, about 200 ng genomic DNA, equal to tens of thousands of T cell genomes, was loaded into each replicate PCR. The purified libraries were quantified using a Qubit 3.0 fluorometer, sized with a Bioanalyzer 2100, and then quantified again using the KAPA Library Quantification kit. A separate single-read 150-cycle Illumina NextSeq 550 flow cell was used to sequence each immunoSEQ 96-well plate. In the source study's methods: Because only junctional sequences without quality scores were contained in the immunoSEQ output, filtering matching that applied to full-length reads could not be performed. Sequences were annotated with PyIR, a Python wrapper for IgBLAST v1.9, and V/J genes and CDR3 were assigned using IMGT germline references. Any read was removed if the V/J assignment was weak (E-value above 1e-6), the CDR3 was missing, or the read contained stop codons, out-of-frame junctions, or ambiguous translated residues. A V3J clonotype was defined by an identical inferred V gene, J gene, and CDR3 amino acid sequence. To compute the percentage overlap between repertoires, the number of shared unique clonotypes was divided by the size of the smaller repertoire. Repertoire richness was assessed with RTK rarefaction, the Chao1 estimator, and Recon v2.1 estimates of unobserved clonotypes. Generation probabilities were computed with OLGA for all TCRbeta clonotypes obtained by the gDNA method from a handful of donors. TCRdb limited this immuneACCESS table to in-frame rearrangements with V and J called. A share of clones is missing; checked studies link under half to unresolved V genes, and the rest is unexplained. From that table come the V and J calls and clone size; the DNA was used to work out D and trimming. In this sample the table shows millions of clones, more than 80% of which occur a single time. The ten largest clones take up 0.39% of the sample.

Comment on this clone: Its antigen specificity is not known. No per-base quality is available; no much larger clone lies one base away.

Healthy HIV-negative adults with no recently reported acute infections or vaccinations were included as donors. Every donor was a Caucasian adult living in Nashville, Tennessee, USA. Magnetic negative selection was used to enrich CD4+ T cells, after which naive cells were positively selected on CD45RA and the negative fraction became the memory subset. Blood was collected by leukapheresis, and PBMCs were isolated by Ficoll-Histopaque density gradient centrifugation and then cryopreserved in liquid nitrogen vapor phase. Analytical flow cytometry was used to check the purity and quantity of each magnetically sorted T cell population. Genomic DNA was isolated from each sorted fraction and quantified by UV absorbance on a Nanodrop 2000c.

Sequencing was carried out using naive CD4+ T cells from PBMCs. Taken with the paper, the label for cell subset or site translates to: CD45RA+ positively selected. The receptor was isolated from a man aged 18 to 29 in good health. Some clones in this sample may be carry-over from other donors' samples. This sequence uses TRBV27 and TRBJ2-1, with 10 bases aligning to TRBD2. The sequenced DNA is TGTGCCAGCAGTTTTAGGCTAGCGGGAGAGGGTGAGCAGTTCTTC. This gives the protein CASSFRLAGEGEQFF.